This T cell receptor (beta chain) was recorded in a study of T-cell memory formation after mild COVID-19. One entry per CDR3 protein, called by TCRdb with MiXCR from the 5' RACE reads. This table holds about half a million distinct CDR3 sequences, 15% to 20% found once. CDR3 length: 15 amino acids. Trimming removed 5 bases from V and 4 bases from J, with 14 bases in between. The germline V gene has CDR1 SGHTA and CDR2 FQGTGA. J is TRBJ2-2 and V is TRBV7-3; D may be TRBD2 (5 bases). The sequenced sample consisted of PBMCs or a T cell subset sorted from them (not recorded which). This clonotype was obtained from an adult woman who had mild COVID-19 (a few samples of this study predate the infection). Cell type and time point are not known. The CDR3 region is CASSPGVRPTGELFF. The CDR3 DNA reads as TGTGCCAGCAGCCCCGGGGTCCGACCCACCGGGGAGCTGTTTTTT.